This T cell receptor beta chain was retrieved from a study of Graves' ophthalmopathy and Graves' hyperthyroidism (dated by TCRdb to 2016 to 2019). A note on the overall study: Peripheral blood was collected at initial diagnosis, prior to any treatment. The study used TCR beta repertoire signatures to distinguish Graves' ophthalmopathy from Graves' hyperthyroidism and to predict progression to ophthalmopathy. In total, 135 blood samples were TCR-sequenced: some 40 ophthalmopathy, some 72 hyperthyroidism and some 17 hyperthyroidism-to-ophthalmopathy patients. To explore V-J signatures that distinguish ophthalmopathy from hyperthyroidism, a discovery set of 95 to 100 patients was enrolled, made up of under 50 with ophthalmopathy and some 56 with stable hyperthyroidism. An independent validation cohort comprised some 18 hyperthyroidism patients and 15 to 17 patients who later progressed from hyperthyroidism to ophthalmopathy. In about six hyperthyroidism patients, the T-cell repertoires found in thyroid tissue were compared with those found in blood. After sampling, hyperthyroidism patients received methimazole starting at 30 mg daily, and ophthalmopathy patients received high-dose intravenous methylprednisolone. The study at large found these results: No statistical method was used to predetermine the sample size, and group allocation was not hidden from the investigators. Among expanded thyroid clonotypes with frequency above 0.001, most also showed up in blood, which suggests that blood repertoires may reflect the thyroid immune response. In validation, the model predicted ophthalmopathy progression with less than 71% sensitivity and less than 80% specificity; more than ten predicted patients were CT-confirmed with GO in a median of approximately six months. In cross-validation, the 13-signature model distinguished ophthalmopathy from stable hyperthyroidism with 87.88% sensitivity and about 81% specificity, while in the test set the corresponding values were about 79% and 69%.

This clonotype was recorded many times. Its recognized antigen is unknown. Base qualities were left out, and no much larger clone turns up one base away. Hyperthyroidism was defined as stable when no progression to ophthalmopathy occurred within 18 months of follow-up. Hyperthyroidism patients were newly diagnosed, were aged 18 to 65 years, and had a disease duration under 2 months. Patients with other autoimmune diseases, uncontrolled infections, pregnancy or lactation were excluded from the study. Diagnosis was based on clinical symptoms, serum thyroxine, TRAb, thyroid ultrasound and orbital computed tomography. Using Ficoll-Paque density gradient centrifugation, PBMCs were isolated from less than 13 ml of fresh peripheral blood. Total RNA was extracted with Trizol reagent and quality-checked on an Agilent 2100 Bioanalyzer. Ends trimmed: V by 0 bases, J by 3 bases; bases unmatched to a gene: 14. The CDR3 sequence holds 18 residues, the cysteine and phenylalanine included. CDR3 DNA is the only sequence kept; it has 54 bases, read in frame from the first base. The germline V gene gives CDR1 as LGHNA and CDR2 as YNFKEQ.

For repertoire sequencing, TCR beta CDR3 regions were amplified from RNA transcripts. The first round of RT-PCR was done with HTBI primers and the Qiagen OneStep RT-PCR kit, and was followed by a second round of multiplex PCR, then size selection and purification. The libraries underwent paired-end sequencing with 100 bp reads on an Illumina HiSeq2000. Under the source paper's analysis protocol: SOAPnuke was used for read processing, and reads with adapters, uncalled bases, a mean Phred below 15, or no exact constant-primer or identifier match were discarded. COPE v1.2.5 was used to merge the high-quality paired reads. Each unique nucleotide sequence was defined as a clonotype, and clonotypes were aligned to IMGT TRB V, D and J references with MiTCR v1.1. Only V-J combinations with frequency above 0.0001 were analysed, covering 99.2% of repertoires. For each V-J combination, a TCR clonal expansion and chaos score was defined as F50 clonal expansion divided by the chaos observed in the TCRdist matrix. Features were reduced by Welch's t-statistics and random forest to around 14 V-J combinations, which fed a naive Bayes classifier. Thyroid-blood repertoire similarity was quantified with the Morisita-Horn index. The raw public reads went through TCRdb reprocessing: fastp at Q25, MiXCR clone calling, in-frame beta chains kept. Under each unique CDR3 protein, matching rows form one entry showing the most common genes and DNA. These V and J calls derive from TCRdb rather than the authors' analysis. This sample holds some 370,000 distinct CDR3 sequences; approximately 17% were observed only once. The ten most abundant clones make up approximately 2.4% of the sample.

The sample comprised peripheral blood. This sequence originates from an adult woman with stable Graves' hyperthyroidism. The chain is assembled from TRBV4-2 and TRBJ2-7, and TRBD2 matches 7 of the central bases. The bases are TGTGCCAGCAGCCAAGATCACGGGCCAGCGGGGTCACACTACGAGCAGTACTTC. The resulting protein is CASSQDHGPAGSHYEQYF.